The rows below give T cell receptor beta chains drawn from one sample of a study of cytomegalovirus exposure and HLA in healthy donors. Sequencing was performed with immunoSEQ multiplex PCR; in TCRdb, only in-frame clones are kept and a portion is missing. In the table there are roughly 170,000 clones, 80% to 85% of which are singletons. Material for sequencing was PBMCs. The receptors come from a man aged 25-40 years in good health and CMV-seronegative. Both conserved end residues are part of each CDR3. The order of the fields is V gene, D gene, J gene, clone size, CDR3 protein, CDR3 DNA. D genes are given only for firm matches. Not all rows give a size; the values are once, few, many and, for expanded clones, a class.

>TRBV5-8|TRBD2|TRBJ2-3|NA
CASSSTAGGADTQYF
TGTGCCAGCAGCTCTACGGCGGGGGGCGCAGATACGCAGTATTTT
>TRBV7-2|NA|TRBJ1-1|NA
CASSLDRVGNTEAFF
TGTGCCAGCAGCTTAGACAGGGTAGGGAACACTGAAGCTTTCTTT
>TRBV5-5|TRBD2|TRBJ2-1|once
CASSSGTSGRSSSYNEQFF
TGTGCCAGCAGCTCTGGGACTAGCGGGAGGTCGAGCTCCTACAATGAGCAGTTCTTC
>TRBV12-5|NA|TRBJ2-7|NA
CASGLGQGGYEQYF
TGTGCTAGTGGGTTGGGGCAGGGGGGCTACGAGCAGTACTTC
>TRBV6-6|NA|TRBJ2-2|few
CASSYSNAVGGGELFF
TGTGCCAGCAGTTACTCGAACGCCGTAGGGGGCGGGGAGCTGTTTTTT
>TRBV7-3|NA|TRBJ2-3|NA
CASSKDISSTDTQYF
TGTGCCAGCAGCAAAGACATTTCTAGCACAGATACGCAGTATTTT
>TRBV18|NA|TRBJ2-3|once
CASTLGGKSSTDTQYF
TGTGCCAGCACTCTCGGCGGGAAGTCTAGCACAGATACGCAGTATTTT
>TRBV30|TRBD1|TRBJ1-2|NA
CAGGQGGSYTF
TGTGCCGGAGGACAGGGGGGAAGCTACACCTTC
>TRBV28|NA|TRBJ1-2|NA
CASSLSGDNYGYTF
TGTGCCAGCAGTTTATCGGGGGATAACTATGGCTACACCTTC
>TRBV6-6|NA|TRBJ1-2|NA
CASRHAGQVNYGYTF
TGTGCCAGCCGTCATGCGGGTCAGGTCAACTATGGCTACACCTTC
>TRBV2|NA|TRBJ1-1|NA
CASSEEGLRFQEAFF
TGTGCCAGCAGTGAAGAGGGGTTGAGGTTCCAGGAAGCTTTCTTT
>TRBV5-1|TRBD1|TRBJ1-2|NA
CASSLMTGAEYGYTF
TGCGCCAGCAGCTTAATGACAGGGGCTGAGTATGGCTACACCTTC